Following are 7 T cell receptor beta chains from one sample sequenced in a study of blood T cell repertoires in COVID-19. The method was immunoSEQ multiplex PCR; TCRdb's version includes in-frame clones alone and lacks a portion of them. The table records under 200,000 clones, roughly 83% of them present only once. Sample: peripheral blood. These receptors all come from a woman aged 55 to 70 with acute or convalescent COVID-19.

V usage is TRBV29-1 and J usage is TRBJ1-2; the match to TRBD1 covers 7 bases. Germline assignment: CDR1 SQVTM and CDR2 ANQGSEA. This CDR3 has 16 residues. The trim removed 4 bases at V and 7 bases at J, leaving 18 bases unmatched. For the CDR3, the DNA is TGCAGCGTTGCCCCTCCCTCCCACAGGGGAAGGGGTGGCTACACCTTC. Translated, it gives CSVAPPSHRGRGGYTF.

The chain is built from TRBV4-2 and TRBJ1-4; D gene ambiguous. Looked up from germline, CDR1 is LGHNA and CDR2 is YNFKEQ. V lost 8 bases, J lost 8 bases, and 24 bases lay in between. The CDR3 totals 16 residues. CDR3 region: CASGPRKGGLEEKLFF. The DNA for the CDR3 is TGTGCCAGCGGACCGAGAAAAGGCGGGTTGGAGGAAAAACTGTTTTTT.

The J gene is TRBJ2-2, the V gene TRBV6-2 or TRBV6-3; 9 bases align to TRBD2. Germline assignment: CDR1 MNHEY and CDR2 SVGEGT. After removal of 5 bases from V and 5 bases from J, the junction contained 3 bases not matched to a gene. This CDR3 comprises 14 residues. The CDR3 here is CASSPLAGTGELFF. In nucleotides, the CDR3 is TGTGCCAGCAGTCCCCTAGCGGGGACCGGGGAGCTGTTTTTT.

The CDR3 nucleotides are TGTGCCAGCAGTGCCAGATATGAGCAGTACTTC. The encoded protein is CASSARYEQYF. This chain joins TRBV25-1 and TRBJ2-7, with no clear D. Germline V gene data show CDR1 as MGHDK and CDR2 as SYGVNS. This CDR3 spans 11 amino acids. Trimming took off 4 bases at V and 7 bases at J, with 8 bases between the two ends.

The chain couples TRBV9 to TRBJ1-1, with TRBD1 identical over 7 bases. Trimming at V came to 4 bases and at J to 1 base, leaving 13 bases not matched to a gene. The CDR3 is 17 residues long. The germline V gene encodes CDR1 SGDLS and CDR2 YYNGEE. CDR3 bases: TGTGCCAGCAGCTCGAGGGCTGGGACAGCCACGAACACTGAAGCTTTCTTT. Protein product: CASSSRAGTATNTEAFF.

In DNA, the CDR3 is TGTGCCAAGACAGGGGTAGTGGAAAAACTGTTTTTT. As protein: CAKTGVVEKLFF. This rearrangement joins TRBV24-1 to TRBJ1-4; 8 nucleotides align to TRBD1. This CDR3 contains 12 residues. Trimming took 11 bases from V and 8 from J; bases not matched to a gene: 6. Germline values: CDR1 KGHDR, CDR2 SFDVKD.

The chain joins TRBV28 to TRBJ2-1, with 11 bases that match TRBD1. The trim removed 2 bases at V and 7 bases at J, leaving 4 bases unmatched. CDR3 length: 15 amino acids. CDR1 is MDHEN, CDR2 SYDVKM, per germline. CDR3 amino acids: CASSLGGTGGNEQFF. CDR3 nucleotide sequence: TGTGCCAGCAGTTTAGGTGGGACAGGGGGGAATGAGCAGTTCTTC. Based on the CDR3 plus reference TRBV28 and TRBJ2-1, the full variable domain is DVKVTQSSRYLVKRTGEKVFLECVQDMDHENMFWYRQDPGLGLRLIYFSYDVKMKEKGDIPEGYSVSREKKERFSLILESASTNQTSMYLCASSLGGTGGNEQFFGPGTRLTVL.